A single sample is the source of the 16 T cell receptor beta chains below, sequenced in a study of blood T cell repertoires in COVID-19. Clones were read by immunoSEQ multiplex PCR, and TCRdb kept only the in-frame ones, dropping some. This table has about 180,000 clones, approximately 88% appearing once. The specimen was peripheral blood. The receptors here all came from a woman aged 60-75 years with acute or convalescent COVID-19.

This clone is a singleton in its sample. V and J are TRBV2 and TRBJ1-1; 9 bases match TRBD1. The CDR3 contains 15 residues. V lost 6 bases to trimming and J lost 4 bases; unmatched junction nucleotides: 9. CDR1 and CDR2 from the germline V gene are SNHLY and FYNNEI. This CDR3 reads CASRGWTGEATEAFF. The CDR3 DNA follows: TGTGCCAGCAGGGGTTGGACAGGGGAGGCCACTGAAGCTTTCTTT.

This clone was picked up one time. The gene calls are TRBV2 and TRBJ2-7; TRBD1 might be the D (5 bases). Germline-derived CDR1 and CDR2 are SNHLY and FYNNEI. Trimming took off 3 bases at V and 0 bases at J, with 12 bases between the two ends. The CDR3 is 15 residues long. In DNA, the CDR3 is TGTGCCAGCAGTGACCGCAGGGCTGTCTCCTACGAGCAGTACTTC. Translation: CASSDRRAVSYEQYF.

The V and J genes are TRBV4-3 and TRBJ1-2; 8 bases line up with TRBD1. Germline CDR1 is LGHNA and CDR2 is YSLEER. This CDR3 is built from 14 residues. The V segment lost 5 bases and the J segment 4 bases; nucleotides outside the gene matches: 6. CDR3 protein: CASSVDRGLYGYTF. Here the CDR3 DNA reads TGCGCCAGCAGCGTTGACAGGGGCCTCTATGGCTACACCTTC.

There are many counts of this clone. CDR3 sequence reads: CSAAPGYTEAFF. Here the CDR3 DNA reads TGCAGCGCCGCCCCGGGGTACACTGAAGCTTTCTTT. The chain employs TRBV29-1 and TRBJ1-1, with unresolved D. The germline CDR1 and CDR2 sequences are SQVTM and ANQGSEA. Trimming cost V 7 bases and J 3 bases, with 12 bases left between them. This CDR3 has 12 residues.

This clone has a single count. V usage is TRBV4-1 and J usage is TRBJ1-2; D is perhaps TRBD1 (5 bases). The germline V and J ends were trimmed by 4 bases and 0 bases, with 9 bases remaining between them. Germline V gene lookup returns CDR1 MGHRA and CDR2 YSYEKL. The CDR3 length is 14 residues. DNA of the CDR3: TGCGCCAGCAGCCCGACAGCAGCTAACTATGGCTACACCTTC. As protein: CASSPTAANYGYTF.

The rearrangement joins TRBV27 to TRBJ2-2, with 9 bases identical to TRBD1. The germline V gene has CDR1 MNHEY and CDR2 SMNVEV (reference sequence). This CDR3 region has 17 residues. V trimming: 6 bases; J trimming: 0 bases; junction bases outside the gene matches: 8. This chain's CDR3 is CASSWGTGGANTGELFF. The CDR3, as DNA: TGTGCCAGCAGCTGGGGTACAGGGGGCGCGAACACCGGGGAGCTGTTTTTT.

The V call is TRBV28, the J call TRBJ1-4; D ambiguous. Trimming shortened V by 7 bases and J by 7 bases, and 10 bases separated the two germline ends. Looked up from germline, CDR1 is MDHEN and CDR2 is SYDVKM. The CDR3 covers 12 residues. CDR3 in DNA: TGTGCCAGCACCCATGGAGGTGAAAAACTGTTTTTT. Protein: CASTHGGEKLFF.

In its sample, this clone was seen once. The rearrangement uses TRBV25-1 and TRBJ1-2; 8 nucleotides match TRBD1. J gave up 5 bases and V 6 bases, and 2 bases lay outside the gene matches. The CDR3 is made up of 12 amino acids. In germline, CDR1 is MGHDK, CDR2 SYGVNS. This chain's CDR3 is CASSDRGYGYTF. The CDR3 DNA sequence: TGTGCCAGCAGCGACAGGGGATATGGCTACACCTTC.

The CDR3 DNA follows: TGTGCCAGCAGCTCCCTTACAGGGGAGTCCTACAATGAGCAGTTCTTC. This gives the protein CASSSLTGESYNEQFF. J is TRBJ2-1 and V is TRBV7-3; 7 bases align to TRBD1. In germline, CDR1 is SGHTA, CDR2 FQGTGA. This CDR3 region has 16 residues. Germline trimming cut 4 bases from V and 1 base from J; bases unmatched to any gene: 7.

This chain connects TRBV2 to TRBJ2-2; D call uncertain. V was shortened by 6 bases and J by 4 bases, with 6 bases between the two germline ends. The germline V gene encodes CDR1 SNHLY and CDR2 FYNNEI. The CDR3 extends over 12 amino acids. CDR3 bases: TGTGCCAGCAGGACTGGCACCGGGGAGCTGTTTTTT. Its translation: CASRTGTGELFF.

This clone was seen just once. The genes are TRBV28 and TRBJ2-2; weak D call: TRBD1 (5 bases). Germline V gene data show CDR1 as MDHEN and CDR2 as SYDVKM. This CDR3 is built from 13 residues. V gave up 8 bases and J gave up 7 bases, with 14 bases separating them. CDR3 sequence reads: CASSSGHLGELFF. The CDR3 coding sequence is TGTGCCAGCTCTTCAGGGCACCTCGGGGAGCTGTTTTTT.

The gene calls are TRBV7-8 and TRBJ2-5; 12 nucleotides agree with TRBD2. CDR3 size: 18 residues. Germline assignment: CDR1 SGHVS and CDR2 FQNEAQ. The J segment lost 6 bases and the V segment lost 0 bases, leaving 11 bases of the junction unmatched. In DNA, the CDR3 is TGTGCCAGCAGCTTAGCATTTTCTAGCGGGGGGGCCGGGAAGACCCAGTACTTC. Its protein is CASSLAFSSGGAGKTQYF.

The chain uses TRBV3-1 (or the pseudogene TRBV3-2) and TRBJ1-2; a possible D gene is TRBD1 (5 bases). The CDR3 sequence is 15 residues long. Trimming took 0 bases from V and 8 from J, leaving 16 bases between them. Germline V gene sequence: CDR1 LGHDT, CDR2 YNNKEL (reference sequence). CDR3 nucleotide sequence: TGTGCCAGCAGCCAAGATCTAGGGCAGGGCGTGGGCTACACCTTC. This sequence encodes CASSQDLGQGVGYTF.

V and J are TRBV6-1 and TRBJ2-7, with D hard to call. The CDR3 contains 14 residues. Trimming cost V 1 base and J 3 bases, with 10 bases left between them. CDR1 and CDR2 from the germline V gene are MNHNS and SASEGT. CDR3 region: CASSEVMARYEQYF. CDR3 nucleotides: TGTGCCAGCAGTGAAGTAATGGCCCGCTACGAGCAGTACTTC.

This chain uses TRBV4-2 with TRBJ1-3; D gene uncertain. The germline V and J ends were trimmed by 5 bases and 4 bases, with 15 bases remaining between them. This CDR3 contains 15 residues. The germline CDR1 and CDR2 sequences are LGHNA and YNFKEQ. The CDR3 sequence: CASSTLKTPGNTIYF. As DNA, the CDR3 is TGTGCCAGCAGCACCCTGAAGACTCCCGGAAACACCATATATTTT.

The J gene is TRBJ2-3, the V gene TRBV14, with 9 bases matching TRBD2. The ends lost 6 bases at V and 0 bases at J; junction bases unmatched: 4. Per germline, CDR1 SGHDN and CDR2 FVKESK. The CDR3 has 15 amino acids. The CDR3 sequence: CASSRSGGSTDTQYF. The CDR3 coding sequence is TGTGCCAGCAGTCGTAGCGGGGGTAGCACAGATACGCAGTATTTT. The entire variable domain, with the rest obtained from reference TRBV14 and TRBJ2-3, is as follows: EAGVTQFPSHSVIEKGQTVTLRCDPISGHDNLYWYRRVMGKEIKFLLHFVKESKQDESGMPNNRFLAERTGGTYSTLKVQPAELEDSGVYFCASSRSGGSTDTQYFGPGTRLTVL.